This T cell receptor beta chain appears in the sequencing data of a study of T cells in Graves' hyperthyroidism and ophthalmopathy. Regarding the study as a whole: Most thyroid clonotypes with frequency above 0.001 were detected in blood. From stable hyperthyroidism, ophthalmopathy was set apart by a 13 V-J model.

The CDR3 regions of TCR beta were amplified from RNA transcripts. The HTBI primer set was used in a first-round RT-PCR of the TCR CDR3. TCRdb used MiXCR to reprocess the multiplex PCR reads, holding one entry per CDR3 protein. This table has 730,000 or so distinct CDR3 sequences, around 20% appearing once. Patients aged 18 to 65 with hyperthyroidism were newly diagnosed, with duration under 2 months. Patients having uncontrolled infection, another autoimmune disease, pregnancy or lactation were not included. This CDR3 comprises 13 residues. V lost 1 base and J 3 bases, leaving 10 bases between the germline ends. Germline assignment: CDR1 GTSNPN and CDR2 SVGIG (reference sequence). This clonotype was observed at least ten times. Its antigen is not identified.

The clonotype was recovered from a woman aged 45 to 65 with Graves' hyperthyroidism that later progressed to Graves' ophthalmopathy. The V call is TRBV30, the J call TRBJ2-7; possibly TRBD1 for D (7 bases). Sequencing was done on a sample of blood. Written as DNA, the CDR3 is TGTGCCTGGAGTGCTCAGGGGGGCTACGAGCAGTACTTC. Its translation is CAWSAQGGYEQYF.